This is a list of T cell receptor beta chains from one sample in a study of cytomegalovirus exposure and HLA in healthy donors. The protocol was immunoSEQ multiplex PCR, while the TCRdb copy is restricted to in-frame clones and leaves out a portion. The sample contains under 250,000 clones, approximately 82% of which appear only once. Sample: PBMCs. All receptors come from a woman aged 55-75 years in good health and CMV-seropositive. The CDR3 runs from the conserved cysteine through the conserved F or W. A D gene is named only where the DNA matches it firmly. Size tells how often a clone was seen (once, few, many) or the class of an expanded clone, and some rows leave it out.

TRBV28	NA	TRBJ2-3	NA	CASSLQGLFTDTQYF	TGTGCCAGCAGTTTACAGGGTCTCTTCACAGATACGCAGTATTTT
TRBV10-3	NA	TRBJ1-4	NA	CAISAKGATNEKLFF	TGTGCCATCAGTGCGAAGGGGGCAACTAATGAAAAACTGTTTTTT
TRBV2	NA	TRBJ1-2	NA	CASSVFSRVLSYGYTF	TGTGCCAGCAGTGTTTTTTCGAGGGTACTGTCCTATGGCTACACCTTC
TRBV6-6	NA	TRBJ1-2	once	CASSLRMVAYGYTF	TGTGCCAGCAGCCTGAGGATGGTAGCTTATGGCTACACCTTC
TRBV13	NA	TRBJ2-3	NA	CASSSPPGRSAKSTDTQYF	TGTGCCAGCAGCTCCCCCCCGGGTCGTTCCGCTAAGAGCACAGATACGCAGTATTTT
TRBV5-1	NA	TRBJ1-1	NA	CASSSRGWPTEAFF	TGCGCCAGCAGCTCCCGAGGCTGGCCCACTGAAGCTTTCTTT
TRBV6-6	NA	TRBJ2-7	NA	CASSYWEDGPYEQYF	TGTGCCAGCAGTTACTGGGAGGACGGACCCTACGAGCAGTACTTC
TRBV27	NA	TRBJ1-5	NA	CASSLAGLGNQPQHF	TGTGCCAGCAGTCTGGCGGGGTTGGGCAATCAGCCCCAGCATTTT
TRBV6-5	NA	TRBJ1-4	NA	CASRPDRLGEKLFF	TGTGCCAGCAGACCCGACAGGCTGGGAGAAAAACTGTTTTTT
TRBV4-1	NA	TRBJ2-7	NA	CASSQGTYEQYF	TGCGCCAGCAGCCAAGGGACTTACGAGCAGTACTTC
TRBV4-2	TRBD1	TRBJ1-5	NA	CASSRFDRGDQPQHF	TGTGCCAGCAGCAGATTCGACAGGGGCGATCAGCCCCAGCATTTT
TRBV27	TRBD1	TRBJ1-2	NA	CASSPRDSVRDGYTF	TGTGCCAGCAGTCCGCGGGACAGCGTAAGGGATGGCTACACCTTC
TRBV12-5	NA	TRBJ1-4	NA	CASGPGEGREKLFF	TGTGCTAGTGGTCCCGGGGAGGGGAGAGAAAAACTGTTTTTT
TRBV7-9	NA	TRBJ2-5	NA	CSSSSSGGTVQETQYF	TGTTCCAGCAGCTCGTCGGGCGGGACAGTTCAAGAGACCCAGTACTTC
TRBV7-9	NA	TRBJ1-3	NA	CASSVASGAGNTIYF	TGTGCCAGCAGCGTGGCCTCTGGGGCCGGAAACACCATATATTTT
TRBV6-5	NA	TRBJ1-2	NA	CASRRGQKYGYTF	TGTGCCAGCAGACGCGGACAGAAATATGGCTACACCTTC